Each of the 17 T cell receptor beta chains below was sequenced from the same sample in a study of CD8+ T cells in alopecia areata. The sequencing template was cDNA reverse transcribed from extracted RNA. The protocol was immunoSEQ multiplex PCR, while the TCRdb copy is restricted to in-frame clones and leaves out a portion. The sample carries about 150,000 clones, roughly 58% recorded once. Specimen: CD8+ T cells sorted from blood. The origin of the receptors is a human donor in good health.

V usage is TRBV5-1 and J usage is TRBJ2-2; TRBD2 aligns across 8 bases. V lost 4 bases to trimming and J lost 3 bases; unmatched junction nucleotides: 11. Germline-derived CDR1 and CDR2 are SGHRS and YFSETQ. The CDR3 is 17 residues long. The CDR3 region is CASSLYPGGVDTGELFF. The CDR3 DNA sequence: TGCGCCAGCAGCCTCTACCCGGGAGGGGTTGACACCGGGGAGCTGTTTTTT. Filled out from reference TRBV5-1 and TRBJ2-2, the complete variable domain reads KAGVTQTPRYLIKTRGQQVTLSCSPISGHRSVSWYQQTPGQGLQFLFEYFSETQRNKGNFPGRFSGRQFSNSRSEMNVSTLELGDSALYLCASSLYPGGVDTGELFFGEGSRLTVL.

The sample holds one count of this clone. The chain is built from TRBV28 and TRBJ2-5; 11 bases fit TRBD1. Looked up from germline, CDR1 is MDHEN and CDR2 is SYDVKM. Trimming at V came to 2 bases and at J to 5 bases, leaving 10 bases not matched to a gene. CDR3 length equals 17 residues. The CDR3 nucleotides are TGTGCCAGCAGTTTACCAGGACAGGGGGCCGGGAGGGAGACCCAGTACTTC. It translates to CASSLPGQGAGRETQYF.

Concerning this clone itself: Other DNA sequences in this sample translate to the same CDR3. The CDR3 nucleotides read TGCAGTGCTAAGAACACCGGGGAGCTGTTTTTT. It specifies CSAKNTGELFF. This rearrangement joins TRBV20-1 to TRBJ2-2; D remains unclear. Germline V gives CDR1 DFQATT, CDR2 SNEGSKA (reference sequence). V lost 4 bases, J lost 1 base, and 1 base lay in between. The CDR3 totals 11 residues.

The chain carries TRBV15 and TRBJ2-7; TRBD2 is a possible D gene (7 bases). CDR1 and CDR2 from the germline V gene are LNHNV and YYDKDF (reference sequence). Trimming removed 1 base from V and 3 bases from J, with 16 bases in between. The CDR3 runs 16 residues. Here the CDR3 reads CATSRVRGGGFYEQYF. DNA of the CDR3: TGTGCCACCAGCAGAGTAAGGGGCGGGGGCTTCTACGAGCAGTACTTC.

The V gene is TRBV20-1, the J gene TRBJ2-5; no reliable D call. The CDR3 is 11 residues long. Deletions cut 7 bases from V and 5 bases from J, with 11 bases between. The germline gives CDR1 DFQATT, CDR2 SNEGSKA (reference sequence). The CDR3 DNA follows: TGCAGTGGTCGTGGTCTGGAGACCCAGTACTTC. It codes for CSGRGLETQYF.

Only a few counts were recorded for this clone. The V gene is TRBV5-1, the J gene TRBJ2-1; 10 nucleotides match TRBD1. The CDR3 is made up of 16 amino acids. CDR1 is SGHRS, CDR2 YFSETQ, per germline. The junction had 12 bases not matched to a gene; V was cut back by 3 bases and J by 9 bases. The DNA of the CDR3 is TGCGCCAGCAGCTCCCTACCGACAGGGGGCCCTCGTGAGCAGTTCTTC. As protein: CASSSLPTGGPREQFF.

The chain carries TRBV4-2 and TRBJ2-7; D is ambiguous. The CDR3 is 13 amino acids. Trimming pared 0 bases from V and 3 bases from J, leaving 6 bases between. In germline, CDR1 is LGHNA, CDR2 YNFKEQ. The CDR3 DNA follows: TGTGCCAGCAGCCAAGATTCGAGCTACGAGCAGTACTTC. It codes for CASSQDSSYEQYF.

The gene calls are TRBV28 and TRBJ2-1, with 8 bases lining up with TRBD1. Trimming took 10 bases from V and 4 from J; bases not matched to a gene: 9. The CDR3 sequence is 14 residues long. Germline CDR1 reads MDHEN; CDR2 reads SYDVKM. The CDR3 bases are TGTGCCACTCGTTTCGGGACAGGATACAATGAGCAGTTCTTC. It specifies CATRFGTGYNEQFF.

In its sample, this clone was seen a few times. The V gene is TRBV29-1, the J gene TRBJ1-2, with a tentative D call TRBD1 (6 bases). CDR1 and CDR2 (germline): SQVTM, ANQGSEA. This CDR3 spans 12 amino acids. V was clipped by 6 bases and J by 3 bases, with 11 bases between them. CDR3 DNA: TGCAGCGTCGAACAGGGTTACTATGGCTACACCTTC. Protein sequence: CSVEQGYYGYTF.

The V gene is TRBV9, the J gene TRBJ2-2, with D tentatively TRBD1 or TRBD2 (5 bases each). The germline V and J ends were trimmed by 2 bases and 4 bases, with 12 bases remaining between them. Germline V lookup: CDR1 SGDLS, CDR2 YYNGEE. The CDR3 length is 15 residues. CDR3 region: CASSVTGRGTGELFF. The CDR3 DNA follows: TGTGCCAGCAGCGTTACAGGCCGGGGCACCGGGGAGCTGTTTTTT.

The chain employs TRBV29-1 and TRBJ2-6, with 9 bases aligning to TRBD1. CDR1 is SQVTM and CDR2 is ANQGSEA in the germline V gene. This CDR3 spans 18 amino acids. With 2 bases clipped from V and 0 bases from J, the junction kept 8 bases outside the gene matches. The chain's CDR3 is CSVESRDRALSGANVLTF. Here the CDR3 DNA reads TGCAGCGTTGAATCAAGGGACAGGGCTCTCTCTGGGGCCAACGTCCTGACTTTC. The full variable domain, with the rest looked up from reference TRBV29-1 and TRBJ2-6, is SAVISQKPSRDICQRGTSLTIQCQVDSQVTMMFWYRQQPGQSLTLIATANQGSEATYESGFVIDKFPISRPNLTFSTLTVSNMSPEDSSIYLCSVESRDRALSGANVLTFGAGSRLTVL.

In DNA form, the CDR3 reads TGTGCCAGTAGTAGACAGAGTGGCAGGGGCGACGAGCAGTACTTC. Translated: CASSRQSGRGDEQYF. The genes are TRBV19 and TRBJ2-7; tentative D call: TRBD1 (6 bases). The CDR3 sequence is 15 residues long. V lost 4 bases to trimming and J lost 5 bases, with 18 bases between them. Germline V gene data show CDR1 as LNHDA and CDR2 as SQIVND (reference sequence).

This clone has only a few counts. The chain recombines TRBV19 with TRBJ1-2, with 9 bases fitting TRBD1. This CDR3 spans 17 amino acids. CDR1 LNHDA and CDR2 SQIVND come from the germline V gene (reference sequence). The J segment lost 3 bases and the V segment lost 6 bases, leaving 14 bases of the junction unmatched. The CDR3 DNA reads as TGTGCCAGTAGCATGATCGGGACAGGGCCCTCCGACTATGGCTACACCTTC. As protein: CASSMIGTGPSDYGYTF.

V gene TRBV30 combines with J gene TRBJ2-7, with no clear D. Trimming cost V 2 bases and J 1 base, with 9 bases left between them. CDR1 is GTSNPN, CDR2 SVGIG, per germline (reference sequence). There are 13 residues in the CDR3. The CDR3 sequence is CAWSYVLSYEQYF. The CDR3 nucleotides are TGTGCCTGGAGTTACGTACTGTCCTACGAGCAGTACTTC.

This rearrangement joins TRBV5-1 to TRBJ2-5; D is perhaps TRBD2 (6 bases). Germline V gene data show CDR1 as SGHRS and CDR2 as YFSETQ. The V and J ends lost 0 bases and 3 bases respectively, with 12 bases between them. This CDR3 is 15 amino acids long. The CDR3 sequence is CASSLGDSLKETQYF. CDR3 DNA: TGCGCCAGCAGCTTGGGGGACTCGTTAAAAGAGACCCAGTACTTC.

The genes are TRBV5-8 and TRBJ2-7; 7 nucleotides line up with TRBD1. CDR1 and CDR2 from the germline V gene are SGHTS and YDEGEE. The CDR3 totals 14 residues. V was pared by 6 bases and J by 0 bases, with 6 bases of the junction left unmatched. The CDR3 protein is CASTWAGGSYEQYF. DNA of the CDR3: TGTGCCAGCACCTGGGCAGGGGGCTCCTACGAGCAGTACTTC.

The chain's CDR3 is CASSRSDWTEHEQYF. The CDR3 DNA reads TGTGCCAGCAGCCGCTCCGACTGGACTGAACACGAGCAGTACTTC. The rearrangement joins TRBV27 to TRBJ2-7; possible D gene TRBD2, 5 bases. This CDR3 spans 15 amino acids. Germline CDR1 reads MNHEY; CDR2 reads SMNVEV (reference sequence). Trimming pared 6 bases from V and 5 bases from J, leaving 20 bases between.